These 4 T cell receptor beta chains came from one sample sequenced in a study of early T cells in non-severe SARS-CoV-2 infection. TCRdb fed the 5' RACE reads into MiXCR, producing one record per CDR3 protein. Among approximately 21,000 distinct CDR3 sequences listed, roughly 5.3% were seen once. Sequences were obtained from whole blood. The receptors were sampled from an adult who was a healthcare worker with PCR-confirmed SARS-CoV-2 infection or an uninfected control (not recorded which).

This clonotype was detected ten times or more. The CDR3 bases are TGTGCCAGCAGCCGCACGACTCAGGGGTTTGGGGAGCAGTTCTTC. Translating it yields CASSRTTQGFGEQFF. This rearrangement joins TRBV11-2 to TRBJ2-1, with a weak D call TRBD1 (6 bases). The CDR3 covers 15 residues. The germline gives CDR1 SGHAT, CDR2 FQNNGV. V lost 5 bases and J lost 10, with 21 bases in between.

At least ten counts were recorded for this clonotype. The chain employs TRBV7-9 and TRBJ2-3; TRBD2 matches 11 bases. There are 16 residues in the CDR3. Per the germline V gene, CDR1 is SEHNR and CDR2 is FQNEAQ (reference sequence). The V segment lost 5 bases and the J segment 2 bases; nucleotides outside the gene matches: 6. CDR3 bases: TGTGCCAGCAGCATCCTGACTAGCGGGGACACAGATACGCAGTATTTT. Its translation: CASSILTSGDTDTQYF.

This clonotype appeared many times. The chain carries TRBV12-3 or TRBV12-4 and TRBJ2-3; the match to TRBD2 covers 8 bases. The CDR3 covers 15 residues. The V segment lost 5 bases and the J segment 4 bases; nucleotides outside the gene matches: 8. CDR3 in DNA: TGTGCCAGCAGTGTTAGCGGGGTCCGTTCAGATACGCAGTATTTT. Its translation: CASSVSGVRSDTQYF.

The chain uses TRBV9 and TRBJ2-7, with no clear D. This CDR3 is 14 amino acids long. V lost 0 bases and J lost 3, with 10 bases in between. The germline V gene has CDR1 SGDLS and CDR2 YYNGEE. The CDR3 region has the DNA TGTGCCAGCAGCGTAGACAGCAGCTTCTACGAGCAGTACGTC. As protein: CASSVDSSFYEQYV.